Sequencing of this TCR beta chain was carried out in a study of cytomegalovirus exposure and HLA in healthy donors (dated by TCRdb to about 2017). Looking at the study overall: According to an earlier analysis of around 600 of the donors, 150 million to 200 million T cells yielded 117 million unique TCR beta sequences and 276 Gb of sequence data. Approximately 310 gigabases of sequencing data and some 85 million unique TCR sequences were included in an early release covering 550 to 800 HLA-typed donors. Of the 300 to 450 genotyped donors, roughly 85% fell in the genetic ancestry cluster associated with self-reported Caucasian donors. The study aimed to test whether signatures of past pathogen exposure could be identified by cataloging public T cell receptors. The study profiled the T cell repertoires of about 720 subjects by immunosequencing and related them to cytomegalovirus serostatus. In addition to the first cohort of about 650 subjects, a separate validation cohort of approximately 110 different subjects was used. High-throughput TCR immunosequencing, statistical association of individual TCRs with disease status, and machine learning were combined to predict cytomegalovirus infection status. A later analysis re-analyzed previously published TCR beta repertoires from 550 to 700 donors and added high-resolution HLA genotyping to study TCR occurrence patterns. Rather than drawing on any new phenotypic data, the later analysis identified candidate immune exposures from TCR beta sequences and the way those sequences occurred across donors. In an earlier analysis of roughly 580 of the donors, high-throughput TCR beta sequencing was used to judge whether each TCR beta V gene segment behaved as functional or pseudogenic. Donor age, sex, ethnicity and CMV serostatus were compiled alongside the repertoire data. A later genetic analysis took genome-wide SNP genotypes for about three fifths of the 666 donors and used that subset as a discovery cohort. All discovery cohort repertoires had been generated on a single sequencing platform. HLA typing included class I and class II loci at four-digit resolution. Typing coverage differed by locus: A, B, C, DRB1 and DQB1 were typed in about 629-630 donors, DQA1 in about 510, DPA1 in approximately 600, and DPB1 in approximately 450. Because of strong linkage in the cohort, 5 or 6 DR-DQ haplotypes were treated as single units for association and clustering. Among some 400 genotyped donors of the cohort, an average of around 220,000 unique TCR beta nucleotide sequences was sequenced per donor, of which about 19% were non-productive. Beyond this particular receptor, the publication reports: The authors suggested that the approach could potentially be extended to other disease states and immunological phenotypes. HLA typing was unavailable for some donors at each locus, so association tests used only the typed subset. A total of fewer than 200 TCR beta chains were listed by the study as associated with cytomegalovirus. Because counts were too low, fewer than 20 rarely observed V segments, including chromosome 9 orphons, were excluded from the earlier analysis of 587 of the donors. Most TCR sequences were observed very rarely across donors, whereas some public TCRs were present in many individuals. A further reported finding was that TCR beta sequences accurately predicted the HLA-A and HLA-B alleles for most subjects in the first cohort. Because the 87-base-pair reads could not distinguish some IMGT-functional V segments, including TRBV6-2 and TRBV6-3, those segments were excluded. A few of the identified cytomegalovirus-associated TCR beta chains were confirmed in vitro to be specific for cytomegalovirus antigens. Cytomegalovirus status was reported to be diagnosed by the classifier with high specificity and sensitivity in both the original and validation cohorts. A later analysis reported that several top co-occurrence clusters appeared linked to parvovirus B19, influenza, CMV and Epstein-Barr virus. In a later analysis, most CMV-associated TCR beta chains were found to appear HLA-restricted, with HLA associations seemingly driven largely by CMV exposure. Specific HLA alleles were associated with 15,000 to 20,000 TCR beta sequences at a false discovery rate of 0.05 in a later analysis. A later analysis found that HLA-associated TCR beta chains were more clonally expanded and had lower generation probabilities than equally common non-associated chains. A group of highly shared sequence variants was considered likely to be a technical artifact of the sequencing pipeline. According to a later analysis, TCR association rates differed among HLA loci, with DRB1 alleles showing the most associated TCRs and HLA-C alleles showing the fewest. In this cohort, only TCR beta chains were sequenced, and detectable features were limited by the absence of alpha or paired-chain data. According to a later genetic analysis, donors in an Asian-associated ancestry cluster had fewer N-insertions in productive TCRs than the roughly 670-donor mean. In an earlier analysis of roughly 500 of the donors, most TCR beta V segments appeared in productive rearrangements about 87% or about 30% of the time, broadly matching IMGT annotations. Roughly uniform sequencing depth across donors was assumed in presence/absence analyses, although this assumption may not hold. Immune exposure information for the cohort was limited to CMV serostatus. V-gene and J-gene trimming of TCR beta chains was associated with a missense DCLRE1C variant in a later genetic analysis, and the association was replicated in an independent cohort. Strong co-occurrence of HLA alleles, especially DR and DQ, made assigning TCR associations to individual alleles difficult. Linkage disequilibrium might explain the correlated functional status among segregating V segments, but an unknown experimental factor could not be excluded.

Worth noting for this clone: The target of this receptor is not known. Per-base quality was not reported, and no clone a single base away is much larger than it.

The library was produced with the immunoSEQ multiplex PCR assay. The multiplex PCR relied on a mix of 60 forward primers for TCR Vbeta segments and 13 reverse primers for TCR Jbeta segments. A multiplex PCR assay on genomic DNA amplified the CDR3 region of rearranged TCR beta genes. On the Illumina HiSeq System, the amplified TCR beta libraries were sequenced as 87-base-pair reads. Per the authors' processing: A later analysis counted tens of millions of unique TCR beta chains across the 700 or so repertoires, and 10 million to 12 million of these chains were shared by at least two donors. Raw reads were error-corrected and collapsed into unique sequences with a nearest-neighbor algorithm that merged closely related sequences to remove PCR and sequencing errors. V, D and J gene segments were assigned by aligning CDR3 sequences to IMGT reference sequences. For a sequence to be retained, a match of at least six nucleotides was required to both a V gene segment and a J gene segment. A rearrangement counted as productive if the CDR3 had no stop codons and remained in frame with V and J, and every other rearrangement counted as non-productive. Following IMGT convention, CDR3 was defined as the stretch from the second conserved V-encoded cysteine up to the conserved J-encoded phenylalanine. The earlier analysis of some 600 of the donors excluded sequences that lacked an unambiguous match to a single V gene segment. In an earlier analysis of around 600 of the donors, V segments were called functional above 56.7% productive rearrangements and were called segregating when the between-donor standard deviation exceeded 5%. A statistical classification framework was developed to diagnose cytomegalovirus status using the catalog of TCR beta chain sequences. A later analysis assigned V and J genes by comparing TCR nucleotide sequences with IMGT/GENE-DB human TR gene sequences. Using the TCRdist pipeline, a later analysis assigned CDR3 sequences along with most-parsimonious VDJ recombination scenarios. In a later analysis, each TCR beta chain was defined by its CDR3 amino acid sequence together with its V-gene family, and reads lacking a unique V-gene family were excluded. As a way to deal with suspected cross-contamination and a sequencing artifact, a later analysis dropped roughly 600 nucleotide sequences that were highly shared and had low generation probability. In a later analysis, a clonal expansion index for each public chain was calculated from normalized within-repertoire ranks of inferred template counts. A later analysis computed generation probabilities with a VDJ recombination model fitted to out-of-frame rearrangements, and checked the results against IGoR. A later analysis scored TCR-TCR, TCR-HLA and TCR-CMV co-occurrence with hypergeometric tests, applying a repertoire-size bias correction to TCR pairs. In a later analysis, false discovery rates were estimated by permuting HLA or CMV assignments 20 times. In a later analysis, co-occurring TCRs were grouped using DBSCAN, and TCRdist sequence similarity was added for clustering within HLA-allele-positive subsets. Co-occurrence clustering excluded repertoires with fewer than 30,000 or more than 120,000 public chains, plus five with anomalous nucleotide sharing. What TCRdb holds here is the immuneACCESS table cut down to in-frame rearrangements. Part of the clones is not present; checked against another copy, under half of the missing clones reflect an unresolved V gene, and the others are unexplained. Clone size and the V and J calls come from that table; the DNA yielded D and trimming. For this sample the table gives over 150,000 clones, of which 80% were detected only once. The ten largest clonotypes hold around 13% of the sample.

Taken from cysteine to phenylalanine, the CDR3 has 17 residues. This entry keeps only the CDR3 DNA: 51 bases, framed from base 1. The cohort consisted of some 670 healthy bone marrow donors. At the time of sampling, all cohort members were nominally healthy, though unrecorded immune exposures were likely present. The donor was CMV seropositive and was included in the group of 289 seropositive cohort members. A peripheral blood sample was provided by each donor, and peripheral blood mononuclear cells were used for TCR beta sequencing. Genomic DNA extraction from the blood cell samples was performed with the Qiagen DNeasy Blood Extraction Kit.

The sequence is built from TRBV12-2 and TRBJ2-3; TRBD1 is taken as the D call from the table, unchecked against the DNA. TRBV12-2 is labeled a pseudogene. The TCR originated in a man aged 30-40 years in good health and CMV-seropositive. Material for sequencing was PBMCs. The CDR3 corresponds to CASRSHQGRPSTDTQYF. The DNA is TGTGCAAGTCGCTCCCATCAGGGCAGGCCTAGCACAGATACGCAGTATTTT.